Listed here are 15 T cell receptor beta chains from one sample, sequenced in a study of sequential checkpoint blockade in melanoma. Profiling relied on immunoSEQ multiplex PCR, and the TCRdb table lists in-frame clones only, not all of them. The data contain 8,000 or so clones, about 88% of them singletons. The treatment: randomized to nivolumab then ipilimumab (arm A) or the reverse (arm B). The sample in question was CD8+ T cells sorted from blood (inferred from file names), obtained from a patient given nivolumab and ipilimumab in sequence. The source of these receptors is a human donor with melanoma.

V is TRBV29-1 and J is TRBJ2-7; D not certain. From germline, CDR1 is SQVTM and CDR2 ANQGSEA. The CDR3 consists of 13 residues. Trimming cost V 2 bases and J 0 bases, with 8 bases left between them. CDR3 protein: CSVELPRSYEQYF. CDR3 bases: TGCAGCGTTGAACTACCGCGCTCCTACGAGCAGTACTTC.

This chain connects TRBV27 to TRBJ2-6; D is ambiguous. With 5 bases removed from V and 1 base from J, the gap between germline ends came to 12 bases. CDR3 length equals 16 residues. Germline loops: CDR1 MNHEY, CDR2 SMNVEV (reference sequence). CDR3 coding DNA: TGTGCCAGCAGTCTCGGGTTTCTGTCTGGGGCCAACGTCCTGACTTTC. Translating it yields CASSLGFLSGANVLTF.

The V and J genes are TRBV5-3 and TRBJ2-7; possibly TRBD1 for D (5 bases). TRBV5-3 belongs to the ORF category, with a function that is uncertain. V shed 1 base and J shed 2 bases, with 16 bases lying between them. This CDR3 is built from 16 residues. CDR3 DNA: TGTGCCAGAAGCTTGCGTCGGACACCCGAAGCCTACGAGCAGTACGTC. Translation: CARSLRRTPEAYEQYV.

This chain links TRBV10-3 with TRBJ2-7; 10 bases fit TRBD2. CDR1 and CDR2 from the germline V gene are ENHRY and SYGVKD. V lost 0 bases to trimming and J lost 2 bases; unmatched junction nucleotides: 4. The CDR3 consists of 16 residues. The CDR3 spells CAISESALAGAYEQYV. The DNA of the CDR3 is TGTGCCATCAGTGAGTCGGCTCTAGCGGGAGCCTACGAGCAGTACGTC.

V gene TRBV14 combines with J gene TRBJ1-2; D ambiguous. The CDR3 contains 13 residues. CDR1 is SGHDN and CDR2 is FVKESK in the germline V gene. V gave up 3 bases and J gave up 3 bases, with 8 bases separating them. The CDR3, as DNA: TGTGCCAGCAGCCAGAAGAGGGACTATGGCTACACCTTC. This sequence encodes CASSQKRDYGYTF. Full variable domain (rest looked up from reference TRBV14 and TRBJ1-2): EAGVTQFPSHSVIEKGQTVTLRCDPISGHDNLYWYRRVMGKEIKFLLHFVKESKQDESGMPNNRFLAERTGGTYSTLKVQPAELEDSGVYFCASSQKRDYGYTFGSGTRLTVV.

This chain uses TRBV13 with TRBJ2-2; 9 bases agree with TRBD1. Unmatched junction bases numbered 5, after V lost 2 bases and J lost 4 bases. Germline V lookup: CDR1 PRHDT, CDR2 FYEKMQ (reference sequence). CDR3 size: 16 residues. CDR3 loop: CASSLFGQGSTGELFF. Written as DNA, the CDR3 is TGTGCCAGCAGCTTATTCGGACAGGGGTCCACCGGGGAGCTGTTTTTT.

The rearrangement links TRBV28 to TRBJ2-7; 7 bases align to TRBD1. After removal of 6 bases from V and 1 base from J, the junction contained 6 bases not matched to a gene. From germline, CDR1 is MDHEN and CDR2 SYDVKM. The CDR3 is 14 amino acids. The CDR3 here is CASRTGTASYEQYF. The CDR3 region has the DNA TGTGCCAGCAGGACCGGGACAGCTTCCTACGAGCAGTACTTC.

V gene TRBV25-1 combines with J gene TRBJ2-7, with D unresolved. The CDR3 has 13 amino acids. Germline loops: CDR1 MGHDK, CDR2 SYGVNS. V lost 3 bases to trimming and J lost 1 base, with 7 bases between them. CDR3 amino acids: CASSESGSYEQYV. Here the CDR3 DNA reads TGTGCCAGCAGTGAGTCCGGGTCCTACGAGCAGTACGTC.

This sequence joins TRBV29-1 and TRBJ1-1; D possibly corresponds to TRBD1 (5 bases). The CDR3 is 11 amino acids. CDR1 SQVTM and CDR2 ANQGSEA come from the germline V gene. The ends were cut back, 3 bases at V and 7 bases at J, with 9 bases in the middle. This CDR3 is CSVEEGLEAFF. The DNA for the CDR3 is TGCAGCGTTGAGGAGGGACTTGAAGCTTTCTTT.

The chain joins TRBV5-8 to TRBJ1-4; the D gene is possibly TRBD1 (5 bases). This CDR3 is built from 19 residues. Deletions cut 3 bases from V and 0 bases from J, with 21 bases between. The germline V gene has CDR1 SGHTS and CDR2 YDEGEE. This CDR3 is CASSSEDTWNDATNEKLFF. CDR3 coding DNA: TGTGCCAGCAGCTCAGAGGACACCTGGAACGATGCAACTAATGAAAAACTGTTTTTT.

The rearrangement links TRBV23-1 to TRBJ2-7, with D perhaps matching TRBD1 (6 bases). TRBV23-1 is known as an ORF, though its function is uncertain. The CDR3 loop spans 16 amino acids. The V gene lost 2 bases and the J gene lost 6 bases, with 20 bases spanning the gap. CDR3 protein: CASSQLIGTKEGEQYV. CDR3 nucleotides: TGCGCCAGCAGTCAACTGATTGGGACAAAAGAAGGCGAGCAGTACGTC.

The rearrangement joins TRBV10-1 to TRBJ2-7; 7 bases map to TRBD1. The V and J ends lost 0 bases and 0 bases, in that order; junction bases with no gene match: 2. Germline CDR1 WNHNN, CDR2 SYGVQD (reference sequence). The CDR3 is 15 residues long. CDR3 sequence (DNA): TGCGCCAGCAGTGAGTCCGGGACAGCCTCCTACGAGCAGTACTTC. Translating it yields CASSESGTASYEQYF.

The J gene is TRBJ1-2, the V gene TRBV5-6; D possibly corresponds to TRBD1 (5 bases). Germline CDR1 reads SGHDT; CDR2 reads YYEEEE. With 2 bases removed from V and 3 bases from J, the gap between germline ends came to 8 bases. The CDR3 has 13 residues. This CDR3 reads CASSLWGDYGYTF. Written as DNA, the CDR3 is TGTGCCAGCAGCTTATGGGGGGACTATGGCTACACCTTC. Together with reference TRBV5-6 and TRBJ1-2, the CDR3 gives the full variable domain: DAGVTQSPTHLIKTRGQQVTLRCSPKSGHDTVSWYQQALGQGPQFIFQYYEEEERQRGNFPDRFSGHQFPNYSSELNVNALLLGDSALYLCASSLWGDYGYTFGSGTRLTVV.

The gene calls are TRBV7-9 and TRBJ2-7; maybe TRBD2 (6 bases). CDR1 SEHNR and CDR2 FQNEAQ come from the germline V gene (reference sequence). The V end was cut by 4 bases, the J end by 1 base, with 17 bases between. The CDR3 runs to 16 residues. The CDR3 protein is CASSWTSGDLSYEQYF. The DNA of the CDR3 is TGTGCCAGCAGCTGGACCTCCGGGGACTTATCCTACGAGCAGTACTTC.

The CDR3 bases are TGTGCCAGTATCCAAGGGGGACAGTTAACCGGGGAGCTGTTTTTT. Its translation: CASIQGGQLTGELFF. The chain couples TRBV19 to TRBJ2-2; 7 bases align to TRBD1. After removal of 7 bases from V and 5 bases from J, the junction contained 10 bases not matched to a gene. From germline, CDR1 is LNHDA and CDR2 SQIVND (reference sequence). The CDR3 is 15 residues long.